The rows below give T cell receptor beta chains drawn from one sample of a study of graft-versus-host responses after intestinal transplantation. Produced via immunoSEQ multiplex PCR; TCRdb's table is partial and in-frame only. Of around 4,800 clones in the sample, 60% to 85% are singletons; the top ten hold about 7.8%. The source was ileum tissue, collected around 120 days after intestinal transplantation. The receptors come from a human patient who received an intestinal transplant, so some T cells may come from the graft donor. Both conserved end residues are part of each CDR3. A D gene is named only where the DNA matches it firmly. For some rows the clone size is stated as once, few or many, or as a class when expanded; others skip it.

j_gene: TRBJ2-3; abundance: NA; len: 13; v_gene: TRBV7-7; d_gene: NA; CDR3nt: TGTGCCAGCAGCCCGTATAGAGCAGATACGCAGTATTTT; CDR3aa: CASSPYRADTQYF
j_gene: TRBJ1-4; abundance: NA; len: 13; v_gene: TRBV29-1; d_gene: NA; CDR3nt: TGCAGCGTTTATCGTGGTAGTCCTGAAAAACTGTTTTTT; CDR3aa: CSVYRGSPEKLFF
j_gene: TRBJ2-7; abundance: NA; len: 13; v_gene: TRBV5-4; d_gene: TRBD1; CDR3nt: TGTGCCAGCAGCTCGACAGGGGGTCGCGAGCAGTACTTC; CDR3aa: CASSSTGGREQYF
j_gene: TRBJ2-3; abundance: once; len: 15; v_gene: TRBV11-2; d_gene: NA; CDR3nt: TGTGCCAGCAGCATTGGGGGGTTCTCGGCTGATACGCAGTATTTT; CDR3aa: CASSIGGFSADTQYF
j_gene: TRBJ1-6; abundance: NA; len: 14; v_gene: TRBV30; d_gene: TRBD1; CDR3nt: TGTGCCTGGAGTAGAGACAGGGCTAATTCACCCCTCCACTTT; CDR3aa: CAWSRDRANSPLHF
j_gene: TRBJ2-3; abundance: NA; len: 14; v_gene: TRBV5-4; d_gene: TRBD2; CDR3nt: TGTGCCAGCAGCTCGGCGGGAGGCACAGATACGCAGTATTTT; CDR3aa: CASSSAGGTDTQYF
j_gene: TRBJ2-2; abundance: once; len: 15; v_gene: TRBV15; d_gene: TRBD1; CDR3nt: TGTGCCACCAGGATTGGACAGGCCCTCACCGGGGAGCTGTTTTTT; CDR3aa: CATRIGQALTGELFF
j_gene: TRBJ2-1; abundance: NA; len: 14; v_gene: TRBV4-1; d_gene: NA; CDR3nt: TGCGCCAGCAGCCAAACAGCCCCAGATGGTGAGCAGTTCTTC; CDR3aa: CASSQTAPDGEQFF
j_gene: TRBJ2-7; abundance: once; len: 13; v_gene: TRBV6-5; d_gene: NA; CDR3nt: TGTGCCAGTACCGAGTACGCGGGTAACGAGCAGTACTTC; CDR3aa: CASTEYAGNEQYF
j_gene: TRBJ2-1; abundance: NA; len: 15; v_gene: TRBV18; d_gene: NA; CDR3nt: TGTGCCAGCTCACCACAGGCAGGCTCCTACAATGAGCAGTTCTTC; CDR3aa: CASSPQAGSYNEQFF
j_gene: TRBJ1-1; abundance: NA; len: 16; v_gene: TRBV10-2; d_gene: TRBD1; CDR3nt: TGCGCCAGCAGTGAGTCGACAGGGTCGGTTAACACTGAAGCTTTCTTT; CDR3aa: CASSESTGSVNTEAFF
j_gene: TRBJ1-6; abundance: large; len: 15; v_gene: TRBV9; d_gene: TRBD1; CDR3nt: TGTGCCAGCAGCGTTACCTCAACAGGGGGTTCACCCCTCCACTTT; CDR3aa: CASSVTSTGGSPLHF
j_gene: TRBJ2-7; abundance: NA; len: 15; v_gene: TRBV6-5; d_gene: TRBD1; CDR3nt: TGTGCCAGCAGCCTTACCCGGGACAGGGTCCACGAGCAGTACTTC; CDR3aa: CASSLTRDRVHEQYF
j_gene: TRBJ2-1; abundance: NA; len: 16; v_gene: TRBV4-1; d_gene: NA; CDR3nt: TGCGCCAGCAGCCTCGAACTGGCCCCGAGAACGAATGAGCAGTTCTTC; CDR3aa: CASSLELAPRTNEQFF
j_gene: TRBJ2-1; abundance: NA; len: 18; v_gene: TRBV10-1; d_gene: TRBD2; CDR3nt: TGCGCCAGCAGTGAGACTCAAGAGACTAGCGGGAGTCACAATGAGCAGTTCTTC; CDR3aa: CASSETQETSGSHNEQFF
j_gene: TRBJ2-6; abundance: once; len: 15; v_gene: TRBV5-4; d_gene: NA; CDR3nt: TGTGCCAGCAGCTATCCGTTATCTGGGGCCAACGTCCTGACTTTC; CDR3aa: CASSYPLSGANVLTF
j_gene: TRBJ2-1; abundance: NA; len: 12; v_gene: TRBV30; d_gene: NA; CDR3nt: TGTGCCTGGAGTGTTTTGGGGTATGAGCAGTTCTTC; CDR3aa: CAWSVLGYEQFF
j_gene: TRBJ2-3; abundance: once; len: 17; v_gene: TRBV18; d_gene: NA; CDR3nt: TGTGCCAGCTCAAAGAAACCAGCCTTGTCGGAGACAGATACGCAGTATTTT; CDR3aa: CASSKKPALSETDTQYF
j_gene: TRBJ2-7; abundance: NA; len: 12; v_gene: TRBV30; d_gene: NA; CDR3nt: TGTGCCTGGAGTGCGGGTGCCTACGAGCAGTACTTC; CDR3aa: CAWSAGAYEQYF